The entry that follows covers one T cell receptor beta chain sequence. The antigen is not known. This sample was included in a study of cytomegalovirus exposure and HLA in healthy donors. The germline CDR1 and CDR2 sequences are MDHEN and SYDVKM. V shed 5 bases and J 13 bases; nucleotides not matched to a gene: 13. The CDR3 runs to 13 residues. A multiplex PCR was run with 60 Vbeta primers and 13 Jbeta primers. Assay: immunoSEQ multiplex PCR; the TCRdb copy retains only in-frame clones and omits some. This table holds some 120,000 clones, roughly 80% found once. Study conclusions and caveats: Per published reports, the classifier diagnosed cytomegalovirus status with high specificity and sensitivity.

The chain has TRBV28 and TRBJ2-5; 7 nucleotides align to TRBD2. The receptor was derived from a woman aged 40 to 50 in good health and CMV-seronegative. Material: PBMCs. CDR3 coding DNA: TGTGCCAGCAGTCCCCGGGACTACCCACACGGGTACTTC. Amino acids: CASSPRDYPHGYF.